Following are 10 T cell receptor beta chains from one sample sequenced in a study of blood T cell repertoires in COVID-19. Repertoires were generated with immunoSEQ multiplex PCR, while TCRdb's copy carries only in-frame clones and drops some. The sample contains about 300,000 clones, about 84% of which appear only once. What was sequenced was peripheral blood. The receptor set was obtained from a woman aged 45-65 years with acute or convalescent COVID-19.

This chain joins TRBV6-6 and TRBJ2-5; TRBD2 matches at 8 bases. Germline CDR1 and CDR2: MNHNY and SVGAGI (reference sequence). The CDR3 has 15 amino acids. The V gene end was trimmed by 6 bases and the J gene end by 3 bases; junction bases not matched to a gene: 9. The CDR3 spells CASRPSAGAKETQYF. The CDR3 bases are TGTGCCAGCAGGCCCTCAGCGGGAGCCAAAGAGACCCAGTACTTC.

This clone has only one observation. The V call is TRBV27, the J call TRBJ1-3; 9 bases fit TRBD1. The CDR3 contains 15 residues. V was pared by 2 bases and J by 4 bases, with 3 bases of the junction left unmatched. The germline gives CDR1 MNHEY, CDR2 SMNVEV (reference sequence). The DNA of the CDR3 is TGTGCCAGCAGTTTAGGTGGGACAGGGGGAAACACCATATATTTT. Amino acid sequence: CASSLGGTGGNTIYF.

The rearrangement joins TRBV4-2 to TRBJ2-7; 9 nucleotides agree with TRBD2. The CDR3 extends over 17 amino acids. V lost 0 bases to trimming and J lost 0 bases; unmatched junction nucleotides: 6. The germline CDR1 and CDR2 sequences are LGHNA and YNFKEQ. CDR3 DNA sequence: TGTGCCAGCAGCCAAGATGGGGGACTAGCCAGCTCCTACGAGCAGTACTTC. It is translated as CASSQDGGLASSYEQYF.

The J gene is TRBJ2-7, the V gene TRBV28, with a weak D call TRBD2 (5 bases). The V end lost 2 bases, the J end lost 7 bases, and 21 bases lay between the germline ends. CDR1 and CDR2 (germline): MDHEN, SYDVKM. The CDR3 is 16 amino acids. The CDR3 region has the DNA TGTGCCAGCAGTTTAGCCCCCCTCGGGGTTACGAGGGAGCAGTACTTC. Translating it yields CASSLAPLGVTREQYF.

The chain joins TRBV3-1 (or the pseudogene TRBV3-2) to TRBJ1-4; TRBD1 might be the D (6 bases). V lost 2 bases and J 7 bases, leaving 20 bases between the germline ends. The CDR3 runs 17 residues. CDR1 LGHDT and CDR2 YNNKEL come from the germline V gene (reference sequence). The CDR3 DNA is TGTGCCAGCAGCCAACCCCTCCCACAGGGTAGGCGTGAAAAACTGTTTTTT. As protein: CASSQPLPQGRREKLFF.

The chain links TRBV11-2 to TRBJ1-2, with a possible D match to TRBD1 (5 bases). CDR1 and CDR2 (germline): SGHAT, FQNNGV. V lost 5 bases and J 7 bases, leaving 23 bases between the germline ends. The CDR3 is 16 residues long. The CDR3 sequence is CASSERWGVSGLGYTF. CDR3 coding DNA: TGTGCCAGCAGCGAAAGGTGGGGGGTATCAGGTCTTGGCTACACCTTC.

The rearrangement links TRBV10-3 to TRBJ2-5; D is possibly TRBD1 (6 bases). The CDR3 length is 14 residues. Germline loops: CDR1 ENHRY, CDR2 SYGVKD. Trimming cost V 4 bases and J 3 bases, with 12 bases left between them. The CDR3 loop is CAISVVNREETQYF. CDR3 DNA sequence: TGTGCCATCAGTGTGGTCAACAGGGAAGAGACCCAGTACTTC.

The CDR3 DNA reads as TGTGCCAGCAGCAGACTAGCGGGAGGGGCCTACAATGAGCAGTTCTTC. This encodes CASSRLAGGAYNEQFF. V is TRBV7-2 and J is TRBJ2-1; 14 bases agree with TRBD2. The junction had 2 bases not matched to a gene; V was cut back by 5 bases and J by 2 bases. The CDR3 loop spans 16 amino acids. Germline V lookup: CDR1 SGHTA, CDR2 FQGNSA.

The chain employs TRBV7-2 and TRBJ2-7; 9 bases line up with TRBD2. This CDR3 is 15 amino acids long. J was trimmed by 3 bases and V by 1 base; bases with no gene match: 4. Germline CDR1 reads SGHTA; CDR2 reads FQGNSA. The CDR3 region has the DNA TGTGCCAGCAGCTTAGACGCTAGCGGGAACTACGAGCAGTACTTC. Protein sequence: CASSLDASGNYEQYF. Supplemented by reference TRBV7-2 and TRBJ2-7, the full variable domain reads GAGVSQSPSNKVTEKGKDVELRCDPISGHTALYWYRQSLGQGLEFLIYFQGNSAPDKSGLPSDRFSAERTGGSVSTLTIQRTQQEDSAVYLCASSLDASGNYEQYFGPGTRLTVT.

CDR3 amino acids: CAISEQGEKLFF. The CDR3 DNA follows: TGTGCCATCAGTGAACAGGGGGAAAAACTGTTTTTT. The J gene is TRBJ1-4, the V gene TRBV10-3; 7 bases are a match to TRBD1. The V segment lost 3 bases and the J segment 8 bases; nucleotides outside the gene matches: 0. The CDR3 consists of 12 residues. Per germline, CDR1 ENHRY and CDR2 SYGVKD.